A selection of T cell receptor beta chains follows, all from one sample in a study of PD-L1 blockade in urothelial cancer. Assay used: immunoSEQ multiplex PCR; TCRdb lists only in-frame clones, some missing. Of fewer than 90,000 clones listed, under 95% are singletons. This specimen consisted of PBMCs, obtained around atezolizumab (anti-PD-L1) treatment. The source is an elderly woman with urothelial cancer. The CDR3 runs from the conserved cysteine through the conserved F or W. The D gene is left open where the match is weak. Some rows mark clone size as missing; the rest say once, few, many or name a class of expanded clone.

d_call	clone_size	j_call	v_call	cdr3_nt	cdr3_aa
-	-	TRBJ1-2	TRBV6-5	TGTGCCAGCAGTTACGGCAGATACTATGGCTACACCTTC	CASSYGRYYGYTF
-	-	TRBJ2-3	TRBV7-3	TGTGCCAGCAGCCTCTCCCGCACAGATACGCAGTATTTT	CASSLSRTDTQYF
-	-	TRBJ1-2	TRBV4-1	TGCGCCAGCAGCCAAGAAGCGGCAGTCTATGGCTACACCTTC	CASSQEAAVYGYTF
TRBD1	-	TRBJ1-4	TRBV6-1	TGTGCCACGACAGGGGGCGGATATGAAAAACTGTTTTTT	CATTGGGYEKLFF
TRBD1	-	TRBJ1-2	TRBV19	TGTGCCAGTAGACCAGACAGGGCGTGGTCCCTAGCCCATGGCTACACCTTC	CASRPDRAWSLAHGYTF
TRBD2	-	TRBJ2-3	TRBV18	TGTGCCAGCTCACCTAAACTAGCGGGAGGGTCAGATACGCAGTATTTT	CASSPKLAGGSDTQYF
-	-	TRBJ2-3	TRBV5-4	TGTGCCAGCAGCCCGCCCGGGACTGGGACAGATACGCAGTATTTT	CASSPPGTGTDTQYF
-	-	TRBJ1-2	TRBV18	TGTGCCAGCTCAGAACAGGAGAACTATGGCTACACCTTC	CASSEQENYGYTF
-	-	TRBJ1-4	TRBV15	TGTGCCACCAGCAGTAGGAGGACCAAAGTTAAGGGTAATGAAAAACTGTTTTTT	CATSSRRTKVKGNEKLFF
TRBD1	few	TRBJ1-2	TRBV5-1	TGCGCCAGCAGCCTACGACAGGGAAGTAGCTATGGCTACACCTTC	CASSLRQGSSYGYTF
-	-	TRBJ2-3	TRBV25-1	TGTGCCAGCAGTTATGGGGGGGCAGCGGATACGCAGTATTTT	CASSYGGAADTQYF
TRBD2	-	TRBJ2-2	TRBV9	TGTGCCAGCAGCCTAAGCGGGAGTAACACCGGGGAGCTGTTTTTT	CASSLSGSNTGELFF
-	-	TRBJ2-7	TRBV5-6	TGTGCCAGCAGCTCTGGTAGTCGGGAATACGAGCAGTACTTC	CASSSGSREYEQYF
-	-	TRBJ1-2	TRBV19	TGTGCCAGTAGTAGCTCAGACAATTCTGGCTACACCTTC	CASSSSDNSGYTF